Presented here are 17 T cell receptor beta chains from one specimen sequenced in a study of shared clonotypes between healthy human individuals. CD45RO-negative, CCR7-positively selected cells formed the naive CD8 fraction, excluding terminally differentiated effector memory CD45RA+ cells. The method was immunoSEQ multiplex PCR; TCRdb's version includes in-frame clones alone and lacks a portion of them. The sample lists about 2 million clones; about 94% were seen once. Sequenced material: naive CD8+ T cells sorted from blood. Receptors originate from a man aged 18-30 years in good health.

This chain links TRBV9 with TRBJ2-7, with D perhaps TRBD1 (5 bases). Between the trimmed V and J ends, which lost 7 bases and 0 bases, there was a span of 20 bases. The CDR3 length is 16 residues. Germline V gene data show CDR1 as SGDLS and CDR2 as YYNGEE. The CDR3 nucleotides are TGTGCCAGCTCCCTCCCTTTGGAGACAGACTCCTACGAGCAGTACTTC. This encodes CASSLPLETDSYEQYF.

The V and J genes are TRBV27 and TRBJ2-7; D may match TRBD1 or TRBD2 (5 bases each). The germline V gene has CDR1 MNHEY and CDR2 SMNVEV (reference sequence). The CDR3 spans 16 residues. V lost 6 bases, J lost 7 bases, and 25 bases lay in between. CDR3 coding DNA: TGTGCCAGCAGCCCAGGTGAGGGCAGGGTGGTCTGGGAGCAGTACTTC. The encoded protein is CASSPGEGRVVWEQYF.

V gene TRBV2 combines with J gene TRBJ2-7; 8 positions agree with TRBD1. Germline-derived CDR1 and CDR2 are SNHLY and FYNNEI. CDR3 length: 14 residues. V was pared by 4 bases and J by 3 bases, with 5 bases of the junction left unmatched. CDR3 nucleotides: TGTGCCAGCAGTGGAGGGACAGGAAACTACGAGCAGTACTTC. It encodes CASSGGTGNYEQYF.

V is TRBV9 and J is TRBJ2-7; 8 bases map to TRBD2. The trim removed 1 base at V and 2 bases at J, leaving 5 bases unmatched. The CDR3 length is 15 residues. CDR1 and CDR2 from the germline V gene are SGDLS and YYNGEE. DNA of the CDR3: TGTGCCAGCAGCGTAAGCGGGAGTCTGACCTACGAGCAGTACTTC. Protein: CASSVSGSLTYEQYF.

A remark on this clone: This sample also contains other DNA sequences that code for the same CDR3. The chain has TRBV28 and TRBJ2-5; D possibly matches TRBD1 or TRBD2 (5 bases each). The CDR3 covers 13 residues. Deletions cut 2 bases from V and 4 bases from J, with 8 bases between. Germline-derived CDR1 and CDR2 are MDHEN and SYDVKM. The CDR3 loop reads CASSLGGAETQYF. The CDR3 DNA sequence: TGTGCCAGCAGTTTAGGGGGAGCAGAGACCCAGTACTTC. The complete variable domain, with remaining parts taken from reference TRBV28 and TRBJ2-5, reads DVKVTQSSRYLVKRTGEKVFLECVQDMDHENMFWYRQDPGLGLRLIYFSYDVKMKEKGDIPEGYSVSREKKERFSLILESASTNQTSMYLCASSLGGAETQYFGPGTRLLVL.

The rearrangement uses TRBV4-1 and TRBJ2-7, with unresolved D. The CDR3 is 13 residues long. V was cut by 4 bases and J by 1 base, with 8 bases left in between. Germline loops: CDR1 MGHRA, CDR2 YSYEKL. In nucleotides, the CDR3 is TGCGCCAGCAGCCTGGAGATATCCTACGAGCAGTACTTC. It yields the protein CASSLEISYEQYF.

The rearrangement uses TRBV25-1 and TRBJ1-1; D possibly corresponds to TRBD1 (6 bases). The CDR3 is 14 residues long. Germline CDR1 reads MGHDK; CDR2 reads SYGVNS. The germline V and J ends were trimmed by 2 bases and 7 bases, with 14 bases remaining between them. The CDR3 DNA follows: TGTGCCAGCAGTGAAAATGGGGGGCGGGTTGAAGCTTTCTTT. Translated: CASSENGGRVEAFF.

V and J are TRBV30 and TRBJ1-4; D gene ambiguous. V dropped 1 base and J dropped 5 bases, with 5 bases sitting between them. Per the germline V gene, CDR1 is GTSNPN and CDR2 is SVGIG (reference sequence). This CDR3 is 12 amino acids long. CDR3 amino acids: CAWSAGNEKLFF. CDR3 coding DNA: TGTGCCTGGAGTGCGGGGAATGAAAAACTGTTTTTT.

The V and J genes are TRBV7-9 and TRBJ2-7, with TRBD1 identical over 7 bases. V dropped 10 bases and J dropped 2; count of bases not matched to a gene: 8. This CDR3 comprises 13 residues. Looked up from germline, CDR1 is SEHNR and CDR2 is FQNEAQ (reference sequence). The CDR3 bases are TGTGCCACGAGTGTTCAGGGGGCCTACGAGCAGTACTTC. Its protein product is CATSVQGAYEQYF.

V and J are TRBV2 and TRBJ1-5; 9 nucleotides match TRBD1. Trimming removed 3 bases from V and 0 bases from J; junction bases left unmatched: 9. The CDR3 length is 18 residues. CDR1 and CDR2 from the germline V gene are SNHLY and FYNNEI. The DNA for the CDR3 is TGTGCCAGCAGTGATCCGGGACAGGGCATCCATAGCAATCAGCCCCAGCATTTT. Its protein product is CASSDPGQGIHSNQPQHF.

The chain uses TRBV28 and TRBJ1-4; possibly TRBD1 for D (6 bases). This CDR3 spans 19 amino acids. CDR1 MDHEN and CDR2 SYDVKM come from the germline V gene. The V end lost 6 bases, the J end lost 0 bases, and 23 bases lay between the germline ends. The CDR3 bases are TGTGCCAGCAGCTTCCGGGACATCCTGGCGAAACCAACTAATGAAAAACTGTTTTTT. Its translation: CASSFRDILAKPTNEKLFF.

The CDR3 coding sequence is TGTGCCAGCAGCCTCAGGGGCATGGACGGCGGTCAGTACTTC. Its protein is CASSLRGMDGGQYF. The chain is built from TRBV7-9 and TRBJ2-7, with TRBD1 as a possible D gene (6 bases). This CDR3 spans 14 amino acids. V was shortened by 5 bases and J by 10 bases, with 21 bases between the two germline ends. CDR1 and CDR2 from the germline V gene are SEHNR and FQNEAQ (reference sequence).

The chain employs TRBV5-6 and TRBJ2-3; 8 positions agree with TRBD2. The J segment lost 2 bases and the V segment lost 2 bases, leaving 7 bases of the junction unmatched. The CDR3 runs 16 residues. Germline CDR1 is SGHDT and CDR2 is YYEEEE. The CDR3 spells CASSLIAGPPTDTQYF. The CDR3 bases are TGTGCCAGCAGCTTAATAGCGGGACCCCCCACAGATACGCAGTATTTT.

This sequence joins TRBV6-5 and TRBJ1-4; possibly TRBD1 for D (5 bases). Looked up from germline, CDR1 is MNHEY and CDR2 is SVGAGI. V was shortened by 2 bases and J by 5 bases, with 12 bases between the two germline ends. The CDR3 is made up of 15 amino acids. CDR3 residues: CASSYKAGINEKLFF. In nucleotides, the CDR3 is TGTGCCAGCAGTTACAAGGCAGGGATAAATGAAAAACTGTTTTTT.

This clone was seen only once. The chain uses TRBV4-1 and TRBJ1-4; 12 bases are a match to TRBD1. V was pared by 7 bases and J by 7 bases, with 13 bases of the junction left unmatched. The CDR3 spans 17 residues. Per the germline V gene, CDR1 is MGHRA and CDR2 is YSYEKL. CDR3 bases: TGCGCCAGCACCTCGCCGGGACAGGGGGCGCATGGTGAAAAACTGTTTTTT. This encodes CASTSPGQGAHGEKLFF.

The V gene is TRBV12-5, the J gene TRBJ2-1; no reliable D call. This CDR3 region has 12 residues. Between the trimmed V and J ends, which lost 6 bases and 8 bases, there was a span of 11 bases. Germline CDR1 LGHNT, CDR2 FRNRAP. The CDR3 is CASGLDEDEQFF. As DNA, the CDR3 is TGTGCTAGTGGCCTGGACGAGGATGAGCAGTTCTTC.

Comment on this clone: Other DNA sequences from this sample encode an identical CDR3 as well. V gene TRBV7-9 combines with J gene TRBJ1-1; D not resolved. The ends were cut back, 2 bases at V and 2 bases at J, with 3 bases in the middle. The CDR3 sequence is 12 residues long. Germline-derived CDR1 and CDR2 are SEHNR and FQNEAQ (reference sequence). CDR3 DNA: TGTGCCAGCAGCTTATCTAACACTGAAGCTTTCTTT. This codes for CASSLSNTEAFF.